These 22 T cell receptor beta chains originate from one sample sequenced in a study of cytomegalovirus exposure and HLA in healthy donors. The PCR had 60 Vbeta and 13 Jbeta primers. Only in-frame clones appear in the TCRdb table, and some are missing; sequencing was by immunoSEQ multiplex PCR. This sample has fewer than 200,000 clones; roughly 80% occur once, and the top ten carry around 1.5%. Material for sequencing was PBMCs. These receptor sequences come from a man aged 18 to 29 in good health and CMV-seronegative.

The chain uses TRBV12-1 and TRBJ1-3. TRBV12-1 is a recognized pseudogene. The CDR3 sequence is 20 residues long. The CDR3 sequence: CASSPHVGVPLKSSGNTIYF. CDR3 sequence (DNA): TGTGCCAGCAGCCCGCATGTGGGAGTACCCCTAAAGAGCTCTGGAAACACCATATATTTT.

The chain joins TRBV27 to TRBJ2-6; no firm D call. The CDR3 loop spans 15 amino acids. With 7 bases removed from V and 2 bases from J, the gap between germline ends came to 12 bases. Germline values: CDR1 MNHEY, CDR2 SMNVEV (reference sequence). The CDR3 nucleotides read TGTGCCAGCAATTCGGAGAACACTGGGGCCAACGTCCTGACTTTC. Protein: CASNSENTGANVLTF.

The J gene is TRBJ2-5, the V gene TRBV5-1, with TRBD2 identical over 8 bases. The DNA end is a closer match to TRBJ2-7, so the J assignment may be wrong. From germline, CDR1 is SGHRS and CDR2 YFSETQ. The CDR3 has 16 amino acids. The CDR3 DNA sequence: TGCGCCAGCAGCTTGGCCACAGCGGGAGTCTCCTACGAGCAGTACTTC. As protein: CASSLATAGVSYEQYF.

The genes are TRBV12-5 and TRBJ2-7; 7 bases map to TRBD2. Germline V gene lookup returns CDR1 LGHNT and CDR2 FRNRAP. This CDR3 comprises 13 residues. V was pared by 6 bases and J by 3 bases, with 5 bases of the junction left unmatched. The CDR3 here is CASGDGLGYEQYF. The CDR3, as DNA: TGTGCTAGTGGCGACGGACTAGGCTACGAGCAGTACTTC.

The rearrangement joins TRBV28 to TRBJ2-7, with D unclear. The CDR3 is 14 residues long. Trimming removed 5 bases at V and 2 bases at J, with 13 bases between. Germline V CDR1 and CDR2: MDHEN, SYDVKM. CDR3 DNA sequence: TGTGCCAGCAGTCCGAGGTCCGAGACCTACGAGCAGTACTTC. Amino acids: CASSPRSETYEQYF.

This chain uses TRBV19 with TRBJ1-3; D perhaps matches TRBD1 (5 bases). Deletions cut 7 bases from V and 0 bases from J, with 16 bases between. This CDR3 contains 16 residues. Looked up from germline, CDR1 is LNHDA and CDR2 is SQIVND (reference sequence). The CDR3 DNA sequence: TGTGCCAGTATATTGTCGACAGTAAGCTCTGGAAACACCATATATTTT. Its translation: CASILSTVSSGNTIYF.

The chain carries TRBV7-8 and TRBJ2-7; possible D gene TRBD2, 6 bases. The V end lost 1 base, the J end lost 3 bases, and 19 bases lay between the germline ends. CDR1 is SGHVS and CDR2 is FQNEAQ in the germline V gene. This CDR3 has 17 residues. CDR3 coding DNA: TGTGCCAGCAGCTTAGAATCTTCTCCTAGCGAACACTACGAGCAGTACTTC. Translated: CASSLESSPSEHYEQYF.

The J gene is TRBJ2-5, the V gene TRBV5-1; maybe TRBD2 (6 bases). The CDR3 covers 15 residues. The germline V and J ends were trimmed by 3 bases and 3 bases, with 15 bases remaining between them. Germline CDR1 reads SGHRS; CDR2 reads YFSETQ. CDR3 sequence (DNA): TGCGCCAGCAGCTATGACAAGCGGGCCGAAGAGACCCAGTACTTC. It specifies CASSYDKRAEETQYF.

Of note for this clone: At the DNA level, this CDR3 is encoded by other sequences in the same sample as well. This chain links TRBV27 with TRBJ1-1, with D unresolved. Germline assignment: CDR1 MNHEY and CDR2 SMNVEV (reference sequence). CDR3 length equals 14 residues. Between the trimmed V and J ends, which lost 0 bases and 2 bases, there was a span of 7 bases. The CDR3, as DNA: TGTGCCAGCAGTTTATCGAGGAGTAACACTGAAGCTTTCTTT. This sequence encodes CASSLSRSNTEAFF.

This clone was recorded only once. The J gene is TRBJ2-2, the V gene TRBV29-1, with D perhaps matching TRBD2 (6 bases). The V gene lost 5 bases and the J gene lost 5 bases, with 12 bases spanning the gap. Germline lookup yields CDR1 SQVTM and CDR2 ANQGSEA. This CDR3 has 13 amino acids. This CDR3 is CSVRGAGTGELFF. The CDR3 nucleotides read TGCAGCGTTCGCGGGGCTGGGACCGGGGAGCTGTTTTTT.

V and J are TRBV6-4 and TRBJ2-2, with 8 bases lining up with TRBD2. CDR1 and CDR2 from the germline V gene are MRHNA and SNTAGT. The trim removed 3 bases at V and 7 bases at J, leaving 7 bases unmatched. CDR3 length equals 15 residues. The CDR3 DNA is TGTGCCAGCAGTGAACACGGGAGGGTTGGCGGGGAGCTGTTTTTT. Protein: CASSEHGRVGGELFF.

This clone has a single count. This chain connects TRBV27 to TRBJ2-1; D call uncertain. Germline assignment: CDR1 MNHEY and CDR2 SMNVEV (reference sequence). V lost 4 bases and J 7 bases, leaving 8 bases between the germline ends. CDR3 length equals 12 residues. In DNA, the CDR3 is TGTGCCAGCAGTTCGTACGCGAATGAGCAGTTCTTC. It specifies CASSSYANEQFF.

This clone was observed a single time. The chain carries TRBV7-9 and TRBJ1-2; D gene unclear. The length of the CDR3 is 13 residues. Germline V CDR1 and CDR2: SEHNR, FQNEAQ (reference sequence). Trimming left V 0 bases short and J 6 bases short, with 8 bases between. The chain's CDR3 is CASSLARQDGYTF. CDR3 coding DNA: TGTGCCAGCAGCTTAGCGCGGCAAGATGGCTACACCTTC.

This rearrangement joins TRBV6-5 to TRBJ1-5; the match to TRBD1 covers 7 bases. Germline CDR1 reads MNHEY; CDR2 reads SVGAGI. V shed 4 bases, J shed 13 bases, and the junction held 7 bases outside the gene matches. The CDR3 totals 12 residues. CDR3 bases: TGTGCCAGCAGTTCCTCGGACAGGCGTCAGCATTTT. Protein: CASSSSDRRQHF.

The table lists this clone with a few counts. The V call is TRBV5-6, the J call TRBJ2-1, with 8 bases matching TRBD2. With 1 base clipped from V and 4 bases from J, the junction kept 7 bases outside the gene matches. This CDR3 is built from 16 residues. Germline values: CDR1 SGHDT, CDR2 YYEEEE. CDR3 sequence reads: CASSLSGGRKYNEQFF. The CDR3 nucleotides are TGTGCCAGCAGCTTGAGCGGCGGGAGGAAATACAATGAGCAGTTCTTC.

V gene TRBV18 combines with J gene TRBJ1-1, with D tentatively TRBD1 (5 bases). V was clipped by 3 bases and J by 2 bases, with 13 bases between them. Germline V gene sequence: CDR1 KGHSH, CDR2 LQKENI. The CDR3 length is 15 residues. CDR3 residues: CASSPRAGTNTEAFF. CDR3 nucleotides: TGTGCCAGCTCACCCCGGGCGGGGACCAACACTGAAGCTTTCTTT.

The chain carries TRBV10-3 and TRBJ2-1, with 10 nucleotides matching TRBD1. The CDR3 is 16 amino acids. Germline loops: CDR1 ENHRY, CDR2 SYGVKD. V dropped 5 bases and J dropped 2; count of bases not matched to a gene: 6. This CDR3 is CAISPRGQGAYNEQFF. The CDR3 DNA sequence: TGTGCCATCAGTCCTCGTGGACAGGGGGCCTACAATGAGCAGTTCTTC.

This sequence joins TRBV4-1 and TRBJ2-7; unclear D gene. Germline-derived CDR1 and CDR2 are MGHRA and YSYEKL. V was clipped by 1 base and J by 1 base, with 8 bases between them. The CDR3 runs 14 residues. The CDR3 DNA reads TGCGCCAGCAGCCAAGTCCCAGTTTCCTACGAGCAGTACTTC. The encoded protein is CASSQVPVSYEQYF.

This clone has more than one count but fewer than ten. V is TRBV27 and J is TRBJ1-5, with no clear D. V lost 3 bases, J lost 5 bases, and 11 bases lay in between. The germline V gene encodes CDR1 MNHEY and CDR2 SMNVEV (reference sequence). There are 14 residues in the CDR3. This CDR3 is CASSFGPGYQPQHF. DNA for the CDR3: TGTGCCAGCAGTTTTGGACCGGGGTATCAGCCCCAGCATTTT.

V usage is TRBV5-1 and J usage is TRBJ2-5, with D unresolved. The J call may be wrong; the DNA end is better matched by TRBJ2-7. The CDR3 spans 13 residues. CDR1 and CDR2 from the germline V gene are SGHRS and YFSETQ. CDR3 nucleotide sequence: TGCGCCAGCAGCTTGGGCGGCACCTACGAGCAGTACTTC. Its protein product is CASSLGGTYEQYF.

Of note for this clone: Other DNA sequences from this sample encode an identical CDR3 as well. J is TRBJ2-7 and V is TRBV27; D possibly corresponds to TRBD2 (5 bases). CDR1 is MNHEY and CDR2 is SMNVEV in the germline V gene (reference sequence). Trimming removed 5 bases at V and 6 bases at J, with 14 bases between. The length of the CDR3 is 13 residues. CDR3 nucleotides: TGTGCCAGCAGTCTACGAGGGAACCCCGAGCAGTACTTC. This encodes CASSLRGNPEQYF.

This clone was observed a few times. This chain's CDR3 is CATRLAGSRNNEQFF. Here the CDR3 DNA reads TGCGCCACCCGCCTGGCGGGAAGTAGGAACAATGAGCAGTTCTTC. The rearrangement uses TRBV4-1 and TRBJ2-1; the D gene is possibly TRBD2 (6 bases). In germline, CDR1 is MGHRA, CDR2 YSYEKL. V lost 10 bases, J lost 5 bases, and 21 bases lay in between. CDR3 size: 15 residues.